Presented here are 5 T cell receptor beta chains from one specimen sequenced in a study of shared clonotypes between healthy human individuals. Data came from immunoSEQ multiplex PCR; TCRdb stores just in-frame clones and leaves some out. The sample has more than 850,000 clones, about four fifths seen once. The specimen was memory CD4+ T cells from PBMCs. Subset in this sample: CD45RA-negative fraction. These receptors originate from a man younger than 30 in good health. Some clones in this sample may be carry-over from other donors' samples.

The genes are TRBV5-4 and TRBJ1-1; the D is unclear. The CDR3 totals 15 residues. Germline assignment: CDR1 SGHNT and CDR2 YYREEE (reference sequence). V was shortened by 0 bases and J by 5 bases, with 14 bases between the two germline ends. CDR3 coding DNA: TGTGCCAGCAGCTTGGAGTCTGGACGGGCTACTGAAGCTTTCTTT. It specifies CASSLESGRATEAFF. Supplemented by reference TRBV5-4 and TRBJ1-1, the full variable domain reads ETGVTQSPTHLIKTRGQQVTLRCSSQSGHNTVSWYQQALGQGPQFIFQYYREEENGRGNFPPRFSGLQFPNYSSELNVNALELDDSALYLCASSLESGRATEAFFGQGTRLTVV.

This clone has more than one count but fewer than ten. The chain recombines TRBV6-6 with TRBJ2-4, with TRBD1 matching 9 bases. J was trimmed by 3 bases and V by 8 bases; bases with no gene match: 5. Germline V gene lookup returns CDR1 MNHNY and CDR2 SVGAGI (reference sequence). The CDR3 covers 14 residues. CDR3 sequence (DNA): TGTGCCAGCGAGGTGGGACAGGGCAAAAACATTCAGTACTTC. Translated: CASEVGQGKNIQYF.

The chain has TRBV6-6 and TRBJ1-5, with D tentatively TRBD1 (5 bases). The CDR3 runs to 13 residues. V lost 6 bases, J lost 3 bases, and 9 bases lay in between. Germline loops: CDR1 MNHNY, CDR2 SVGAGI (reference sequence). CDR3 region: CASSPDNNQPQHF. CDR3 DNA: TGTGCCAGCAGCCCGGACAACAATCAGCCCCAGCATTTT.

The V call is TRBV4-1, the J call TRBJ2-7; 7 positions match TRBD1. Per germline, CDR1 MGHRA and CDR2 YSYEKL. V gave up 2 bases and J gave up 4 bases; unmatched junction bases: 8. The CDR3 spans 15 residues. The CDR3: CASSQPRDSLYEQYF. The CDR3 bases are TGCGCCAGCAGCCAACCTCGGGACAGCCTATACGAGCAGTACTTC.

CDR3 in amino acids: CASSIAGQYTF. CDR3 DNA: TGTGCCAGTAGTATAGCCGGGCAATACACCTTC. V gene TRBV19 combines with J gene TRBJ1-2; D remains unclear. Germline V gives CDR1 LNHDA, CDR2 SQIVND (reference sequence). Trimming left V 1 base short and J 11 bases short, with 8 bases between. This CDR3 comprises 11 residues.